This is a list of T cell receptor beta chains from one sample in a study of T cell responses to AZD1222 COVID-19 vaccine. Profiling relied on immunoSEQ multiplex PCR, and the TCRdb table lists in-frame clones only, not all of them. The sample lists 120,000 to 150,000 clones; approximately 90% were seen once. Sequenced here: peripheral blood, sampled 28 days after the second AZD1222 dose. The source of these receptors is an adult who received the AZD1222 COVID-19 vaccine. CDR3s include the opening cysteine and the closing phenylalanine or tryptophan. The D gene is left open where the match is weak. Rows may omit the clone size; those that give it use once, few, many or a size class.

cdr3_nt,cdr3_aa,clone_size,v_call,d_call,j_call
TGCAGTGTGACCGGGGGACAGGGAAACACCATATATTTT,CSVTGGQGNTIYF,-,TRBV29-1,TRBD1,TRBJ1-3
TGTGCCAGCAGCTTACAGACGGGGGTCGGCTACACCTTC,CASSLQTGVGYTF,once,TRBV7-2,-,TRBJ1-2
TGTGCCAGTAGCCGGGACAGGACCTACGAGCAGTACTTC,CASSRDRTYEQYF,-,TRBV19,TRBD1,TRBJ2-7
TGCGCCAGCAGCTTAGGACAACAGGGTTATGGAAACACCATATATTTT,CASSLGQQGYGNTIYF,-,TRBV5-1,-,TRBJ1-3
TGTGCCAGTAGTATAGAACAGCGCAGCCTTGAAGCTTTCTTT,CASSIEQRSLEAFF,-,TRBV19,-,TRBJ1-1
TGTGCCAGCAGCCTCCAGGGACAGGGAAACTATTCACCCCTCCACTTT,CASSLQGQGNYSPLHF,-,TRBV5-6,TRBD1,TRBJ1-6
TGTGCCAGCAGCTTAACAGGTAGCTCGGTGAAACTGTTTTTT,CASSLTGSSVKLFF,-,TRBV7-9,-,TRBJ1-4
TGTGCCACCAGTGATTACGGGACAGGGAGAACAGATACGCAGTATTTT,CATSDYGTGRTDTQYF,-,TRBV24-1,TRBD1,TRBJ2-3
TGTGCCAGTAGTATTTTTGGCAGGGTGAATGAAAAACTGTTTTTT,CASSIFGRVNEKLFF,-,TRBV19,-,TRBJ1-4
TGTGCCAGCATGGGAGCCCCGGGCGAGCAGTACTTC,CASMGAPGEQYF,once,TRBV2,-,TRBJ2-7
TGTGCCACCACCGTCCGATTGGGGACAGTAAATGAAAAACTGTTTTTT,CATTVRLGTVNEKLFF,-,TRBV24-1,TRBD1,TRBJ1-4
TGTGCCAGCTCCAGGGAGTCTGGTGACACTGAAGCTTTCTTT,CASSRESGDTEAFF,-,TRBV18,-,TRBJ1-1
TGCAGCGTTGAAGATCTCCGACAGGGTAATATGAACACTGAAGCTTTCTTT,CSVEDLRQGNMNTEAFF,-,TRBV29-1,TRBD1,TRBJ1-1
TGTGCCAGCAAACCGGGACGCTCTACGATCGGCTACACCTTC,CASKPGRSTIGYTF,-,TRBV2,-,TRBJ1-2
TGTGCCAGCTCACCTCATCCAGCTAGCGTAACCTACGAGCAGTACTTC,CASSPHPASVTYEQYF,-,TRBV18,-,TRBJ2-7
TGTGCCAGCAGCTTCCTCGGTCTGGCGGGCTACGAGCAGTACTTC,CASSFLGLAGYEQYF,-,TRBV7-2,-,TRBJ2-7
TGTGCCAGCAGTCCCGGGACAGGGAACACCGGGGAGCTGTTTTTT,CASSPGTGNTGELFF,once,TRBV6-4,TRBD1,TRBJ2-2